The rows below give T cell receptor beta chains drawn from one sample of a study of blood T cell repertoires in COVID-19. Sequenced by immunoSEQ multiplex PCR; TCRdb stores in-frame clones only, minus some. The profile shows some 450,000 clones, around nine tenths of them singletons. What was sequenced was peripheral blood. These receptors were collected from a man between 18 and 35 years old with COVID-19, enrolled during active disease. CDR3s include the opening cysteine and the closing phenylalanine or tryptophan. Each record gives: D gene, V gene, J gene, clone size, CDR3 DNA, CDR3 protein. The D gene is left open where the match is weak. Part of the rows lack a size; the others show once, few, many or a class for expanded clones.

D: TRBD1; V: TRBV12-5; J: TRBJ2-7; size: once; DNA: TGTGCTAGTGGCCTTAACAGGGGGCCCTACGAGCAGTACTTC; CDR3: CASGLNRGPYEQYF
D: .; V: TRBV13; J: TRBJ2-3; size: few; DNA: TGTGCCAGCAGCTTAGACTCCACAGATACGCAGTATTTT; CDR3: CASSLDSTDTQYF
D: .; V: TRBV5-6; J: TRBJ1-2; size: .; DNA: TGTGCCAGCAGCCCTACGGGCAAGGGGCTCCGGTACTATGGCTACACCTTC; CDR3: CASSPTGKGLRYYGYTF
D: TRBD2; V: TRBV7-9; J: TRBJ2-1; size: .; DNA: TGTGCCAGCAGCTATTGGGGGACTAGCGGGAAAAATGAGCAGTTCTTC; CDR3: CASSYWGTSGKNEQFF
D: .; V: TRBV3-1/TRBV3-2; J: TRBJ2-1; size: .; DNA: TGTGCCAGCAGCTCCAGGGGAACGAATGAGCAGTTCTTC; CDR3: CASSSRGTNEQFF
D: .; V: TRBV18; J: TRBJ2-1; size: .; DNA: TGTGCCAGCTCACTTTTCGGGGGAGTGGGGAATGAGCAGTTCTTC; CDR3: CASSLFGGVGNEQFF
D: .; V: TRBV7-9; J: TRBJ1-1; size: few; DNA: TGTGCCAGCAGCGGGGGCGGGAACACTGAAGCTTTCTTT; CDR3: CASSGGGNTEAFF
D: TRBD2; V: TRBV7-2; J: TRBJ2-3; size: .; DNA: TGTGCCAGCAGCTCAGGACTAGCGGGGCGAGATACGCAGTATTTT; CDR3: CASSSGLAGRDTQYF
D: .; V: TRBV7-2; J: TRBJ2-1; size: .; DNA: TGTGCCAGCAGTAGGGGACGGGGACTTGTGCAGTTCTTC; CDR3: CASSRGRGLVQFF
D: TRBD1; V: TRBV5-7; J: TRBJ1-6; size: .; DNA: TGTGCCAGCAGCCCCAGCCCCGGGACAGACTATTCACCCCTCCACTTT; CDR3: CASSPSPGTDYSPLHF
D: TRBD2; V: TRBV5-1; J: TRBJ2-1; size: .; DNA: TGCGCCAGCAGCCCGTCTAGCGGGACCTACAATGAGCAGTTCTTC; CDR3: CASSPSSGTYNEQFF
D: TRBD2; V: TRBV7-6; J: TRBJ2-5; size: .; DNA: TGTGCCAGCAGTCCGGGACTAGCTATCCAAGAGACCCAGTACTTC; CDR3: CASSPGLAIQETQYF
D: TRBD1; V: TRBV11-3; J: TRBJ2-7; size: once; DNA: TGTGCCAGCAGCCCACGCCTCGGGGGGGACAGGGGTGGCGAGCAGTACTTC; CDR3: CASSPRLGGDRGGEQYF
D: TRBD2; V: TRBV30; J: TRBJ2-7; size: .; DNA: TGTGCCTGGAGTGTTGGTTTAGCGGGAGGGAACGAGCAGTACTTC; CDR3: CAWSVGLAGGNEQYF
D: TRBD2; V: TRBV19; J: TRBJ2-1; size: .; DNA: TGTGCCAGTAGTATCCCTAGCGGGAGGAGATTGTCCTACAATGAGCAGTTCTTC; CDR3: CASSIPSGRRLSYNEQFF
D: .; V: TRBV30; J: TRBJ1-1; size: .; DNA: TGTGCCTTTGGGCCCAACACTGAAGCTTTCTTT; CDR3: CAFGPNTEAFF
D: .; V: TRBV19; J: TRBJ1-2; size: few; DNA: TGTGCCAGTAGGCCAGTACCGGAGGATTATGGCTACACCTTC; CDR3: CASRPVPEDYGYTF
D: .; V: TRBV28; J: TRBJ1-4; size: .; DNA: TGTGCCAGCAGTTCCATTAATGAAAAACTGTTTTTT; CDR3: CASSSINEKLFF
D: .; V: TRBV6-6; J: TRBJ2-1; size: .; DNA: TGTGCCAGCAGTTACCTGGGACTTAGCTACAATGAGCAGTTCTTC; CDR3: CASSYLGLSYNEQFF
D: .; V: TRBV7-8; J: TRBJ1-2; size: few; DNA: TGTGCCAGCAGCTTAATCTCGGGGATGGACTATGGCTACACCTTC; CDR3: CASSLISGMDYGYTF
D: .; V: TRBV15; J: TRBJ2-3; size: once; DNA: TGTGCCACCAGCTCGCGAGCGGATACGCAGTATTTT; CDR3: CATSSRADTQYF
D: TRBD1; V: TRBV7-9; J: TRBJ1-2; size: .; DNA: TGTGCCAGCAGCTTTTGGGAGACAGGGGATGGCTACACCTTC; CDR3: CASSFWETGDGYTF
D: .; V: TRBV6-5; J: TRBJ1-2; size: .; DNA: TGTGCCAGCACCCTCCTTCCAGGGAATGGCTACACCTTC; CDR3: CASTLLPGNGYTF
D: TRBD2; V: TRBV6-5; J: TRBJ2-1; size: once; DNA: TGTGCCAGCAGAGGACTAGCAGTCAATGAGCAGTTCTTC; CDR3: CASRGLAVNEQFF
D: TRBD1; V: TRBV5-5; J: TRBJ2-7; size: .; DNA: TGTGCCAGCAGCTTGGAGGGACAGATCTACGAACAGTACTTC; CDR3: CASSLEGQIYEQYF
D: TRBD2; V: TRBV5-4; J: TRBJ2-1; size: .; DNA: TGTGCCAGCAGCTTGGGCGGGGGGGAGTACAATGAGCAGTTCTTC; CDR3: CASSLGGGEYNEQFF
D: .; V: TRBV7-9; J: TRBJ2-3; size: .; DNA: TGTGCCAGCAGCGTTGATCTGCGCGGTCTGTGGGATACGCAGTATTTT; CDR3: CASSVDLRGLWDTQYF
D: .; V: TRBV5-1; J: TRBJ1-2; size: .; DNA: TGCGCCAGCAGCTTGGACACGAACTATGGCTACACCTTC; CDR3: CASSLDTNYGYTF
D: .; V: TRBV28; J: TRBJ2-2; size: .; DNA: TGTGCCAGCAGTTTGGGGCTTAACACCGGGGAGCTGTTTTTT; CDR3: CASSLGLNTGELFF
D: .; V: TRBV2; J: TRBJ2-6; size: .; DNA: TGTGCCAGCGGAGCAAGCTCTGGGGCCAACGTCCTGACTTTC; CDR3: CASGASSGANVLTF
D: TRBD2; V: TRBV11-3; J: TRBJ2-2; size: few; DNA: TGTGCCAGCAGCTTATACTTATACTTAGCGGGGAGCCGTAGCGGGGAGCTGTTTTTT; CDR3: CASSLYLYLAGSRSGELFF
D: TRBD2; V: TRBV5-5; J: TRBJ2-1; size: .; DNA: TGTGCCAGCAGCAAGACTAGCGGGGCAGACAATGAGCAGTTCTTC; CDR3: CASSKTSGADNEQFF
D: TRBD2; V: TRBV11-3; J: TRBJ2-2; size: .; DNA: TGTGCCAGCAGCTTAGGCGGGGGAGGCGGGGAGCTGTTTTTT; CDR3: CASSLGGGGGELFF
D: TRBD1; V: TRBV5-8; J: TRBJ2-7; size: .; DNA: TGTGCCAGCAGCCTGACAGGGGTCTACGAGCAGTACTTC; CDR3: CASSLTGVYEQYF
D: TRBD1; V: TRBV3-1/TRBV3-2; J: TRBJ1-1; size: .; DNA: TGTGCCAGCAGCCCTTTCACAGGGGTCACTGAAGCTTTCTTT; CDR3: CASSPFTGVTEAFF
D: .; V: TRBV29-1; J: TRBJ1-4; size: .; DNA: TGCAGCGCCGCCGGAGGGGACGAAAAACTGTTTTTT; CDR3: CSAAGGDEKLFF
D: TRBD1; V: TRBV5-6; J: TRBJ2-1; size: .; DNA: TGTGCCAGCAGCTTGGTAGGGACAGGGTACAATGAGCAGTTCTTC; CDR3: CASSLVGTGYNEQFF
D: .; V: TRBV18; J: TRBJ1-6; size: .; DNA: TGTGCCAGCTCCTCGGGGGATTCACCCCTCCACTTT; CDR3: CASSSGDSPLHF
D: .; V: TRBV7-9; J: TRBJ2-5; size: .; DNA: TGTGCCAGCAGCTTATCGTCTGGGGTTAGCGGTGTACAAGAGACCCAGTACTTC; CDR3: CASSLSSGVSGVQETQYF
D: TRBD1; V: TRBV5-4; J: TRBJ1-2; size: .; DNA: TGTGCCAGCAGCTCAGAGCTGGGAGAAGGGGGCCCCTATGGCTACACCTTC; CDR3: CASSSELGEGGPYGYTF
D: TRBD1; V: TRBV13; J: TRBJ2-2; size: few; DNA: TGTGCCAGCAGCCCTGCTGGACAGGGGAACACCGGGGAGCTGTTTTTT; CDR3: CASSPAGQGNTGELFF
D: TRBD1; V: TRBV28; J: TRBJ1-2; size: few; DNA: TGTGCCAGCAGTTTATCAGGGGGCTATGGCTACACCTTC; CDR3: CASSLSGGYGYTF